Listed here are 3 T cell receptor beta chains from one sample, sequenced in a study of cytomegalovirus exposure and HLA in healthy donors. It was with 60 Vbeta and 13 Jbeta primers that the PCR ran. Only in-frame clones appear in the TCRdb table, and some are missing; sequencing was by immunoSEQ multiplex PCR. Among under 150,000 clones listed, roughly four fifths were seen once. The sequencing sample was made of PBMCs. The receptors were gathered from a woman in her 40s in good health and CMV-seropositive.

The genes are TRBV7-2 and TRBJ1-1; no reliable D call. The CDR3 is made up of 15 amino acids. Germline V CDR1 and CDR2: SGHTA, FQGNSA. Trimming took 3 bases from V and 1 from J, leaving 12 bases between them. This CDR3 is CASSFSPGSNTEAFF. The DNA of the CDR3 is TGTGCCAGCAGCTTTAGCCCCGGATCGAACACTGAAGCTTTCTTT.

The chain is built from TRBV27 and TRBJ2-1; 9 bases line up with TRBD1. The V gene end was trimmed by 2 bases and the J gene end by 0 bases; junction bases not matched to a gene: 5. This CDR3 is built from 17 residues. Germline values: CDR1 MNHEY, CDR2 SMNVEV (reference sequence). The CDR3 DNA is TGTGCCAGCAGTTTACCCGGGACAGGGAGCTCCTACAATGAGCAGTTCTTC. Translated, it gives CASSLPGTGSSYNEQFF.

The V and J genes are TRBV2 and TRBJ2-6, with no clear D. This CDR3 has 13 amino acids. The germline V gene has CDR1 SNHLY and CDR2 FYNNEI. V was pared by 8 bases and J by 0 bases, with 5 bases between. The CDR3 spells CASRSSGANVLTF. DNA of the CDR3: TGTGCCAGCCGGAGCTCTGGGGCCAACGTCCTGACTTTC. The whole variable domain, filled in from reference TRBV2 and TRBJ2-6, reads EPEVTQTPSHQVTQMGQEVILRCVPISNHLYFYWYRQILGQKVEFLVSFYNNEISEKSEIFDDQFSVERPDGSNFTLKIRSTKLEDSAMYFCASRSSGANVLTFGAGSRLTVL.